These 9 T cell receptor beta chains came from one sample sequenced in a study of blood T cell repertoires in COVID-19. Measured with immunoSEQ multiplex PCR; TCRdb has only the in-frame clones, and not every one. The sample lists 200,000 to 300,000 clones, approximately 85% occurring once. The sample consisted of peripheral blood. The receptor set was obtained from a woman in her 30s with acute or convalescent COVID-19.

V and J are TRBV11-2 and TRBJ2-3; 7 bases are shared with TRBD1. V lost 1 base to trimming and J lost 3 bases; unmatched junction nucleotides: 4. In germline, CDR1 is SGHAT, CDR2 FQNNGV. The CDR3 consists of 15 residues. CDR3 loop: CASSLGGGWTDTQYF. CDR3 DNA sequence: TGTGCCAGCAGCTTAGGAGGGGGCTGGACAGATACGCAGTATTTT.

The chain joins TRBV3-1 (or the pseudogene TRBV3-2) to TRBJ2-1, with 8 nucleotides matching TRBD1. Unmatched junction bases numbered 4, after V lost 4 bases and J lost 5 bases. The CDR3 covers 14 residues. From germline, CDR1 is LGHDT and CDR2 YNNKEL (reference sequence). The CDR3 here is CASSPVDRDNEQFF. The CDR3 nucleotides read TGTGCCAGCAGCCCCGTGGACAGGGACAATGAGCAGTTCTTC.

The chain links TRBV10-3 to TRBJ2-7; 8 nucleotides match TRBD2. Per the germline V gene, CDR1 is ENHRY and CDR2 is SYGVKD. The CDR3 is 14 residues long. The V and J ends lost 7 bases and 4 bases, in that order; junction bases with no gene match: 9. In DNA, the CDR3 is TGTGCCATCACACCAGCGGGAGAGTCTTACGAGCAGTACTTC. This gives the protein CAITPAGESYEQYF.

The chain is built from TRBV2 and TRBJ1-5; D gene ambiguous. Trimming took off 4 bases at V and 4 bases at J, with 17 bases between the two ends. Germline-derived CDR1 and CDR2 are SNHLY and FYNNEI. This CDR3 has 16 residues. CDR3 loop: CASSGHPLSGNQPQHF. The CDR3 nucleotides are TGTGCCAGCAGTGGTCACCCCCTATCGGGGAATCAGCCCCAGCATTTT.

The J gene is TRBJ1-6, the V gene TRBV7-2; 7 nucleotides agree with TRBD1. After removal of 3 bases from V and 4 bases from J, the junction contained 3 bases not matched to a gene. Germline lookup yields CDR1 SGHTA and CDR2 FQGNSA. This CDR3 spans 15 amino acids. The CDR3 coding sequence is TGTGCCAGCAGCTTCGGGACAGCTTATAATTCACCCCTCCACTTT. It is translated as CASSFGTAYNSPLHF.

This clone was counted a single time. V usage is TRBV10-3 and J usage is TRBJ2-2; TRBD2 aligns across 10 bases. Trimming cost V 3 bases and J 5 bases; bases outside gene matches: 6. The CDR3 covers 16 residues. Per germline, CDR1 ENHRY and CDR2 SYGVKD. Here the CDR3 reads CAISDPGLARTGELFF. CDR3 DNA sequence: TGTGCCATCAGTGACCCGGGACTAGCGAGGACCGGGGAGCTGTTTTTT.

This chain uses TRBV27 with TRBJ1-4, with 12 positions matching TRBD1. Germline loops: CDR1 MNHEY, CDR2 SMNVEV (reference sequence). The length of the CDR3 is 17 residues. The V and J ends lost 2 bases and 3 bases, in that order; junction bases with no gene match: 4. The CDR3 reads CASSLGTGGRSNEKLFF. The CDR3 DNA reads TGTGCCAGCAGTTTAGGGACAGGGGGCAGATCTAATGAAAAACTGTTTTTT.

This sequence joins TRBV27 and TRBJ1-2; 8 bases match TRBD1. Germline CDR1 is MNHEY and CDR2 is SMNVEV (reference sequence). The CDR3 contains 14 residues. With 5 bases clipped from V and 4 bases from J, the junction kept 6 bases outside the gene matches. CDR3 nucleotide sequence: TGTGCCAGCAGTACGACAGGGGTGGCCTATGGCTACACCTTC. It is translated as CASSTTGVAYGYTF.

The CDR3 sequence: CASSGPSGSSYNEQFF. CDR3 bases: TGTGCCAGCAGTGGACCTAGCGGGAGCTCCTACAATGAGCAGTTCTTC. The gene calls are TRBV6-2 or TRBV6-3 and TRBJ2-1; 10 bases match TRBD2. Germline CDR1 MNHEY, CDR2 SVGEGT. The V segment lost 5 bases and the J segment 0 bases; nucleotides outside the gene matches: 4. The CDR3 is 16 amino acids.